This is a list of T cell receptor beta chains from one sample in a study of OX40 agonist ivuxolimab in advanced cancers. Measured with immunoSEQ multiplex PCR; TCRdb has only the in-frame clones, and not every one. The table lists nearly 65,000 clones, roughly nine tenths of them singletons. The sample here was CD4+ or CD8+ T cells sorted from blood, taken in a trial of the OX40 agonist ivuxolimab. The receptors derive from an adult with an advanced solid tumor such as melanoma, head and neck, liver or kidney cancer. Each CDR3 is given with its conserved first and last residue. The D gene is left open where the match is weak. Part of the rows lack a size; the others show once, few, many or a class for expanded clones.

.,TRBV21-1,TRBJ2-1,.,16,TGTGCCAGCAGACCGGAGGCTTACCATCCAGCCAATGAGCAGTTCTTC,CASRPEAYHPANEQFF
once,TRBV27,TRBJ2-3,TRBD2,16,TGTGCCAGCAGTTTAATCGTCGCGGGGGGCACAGATACGCAGTATTTT,CASSLIVAGGTDTQYF
few,TRBV7-9,TRBJ1-1,TRBD1,16,TGTGCCAGCAGCGTAATGGACAGGGGTCCTTACACTGAAGCTTTCTTT,CASSVMDRGPYTEAFF
.,TRBV19,TRBJ1-1,.,18,TGTGCCAGTAGTGTCCTCCCGGGACCAGGGGAAATGAACACTGAAGCTTTCTTT,CASSVLPGPGEMNTEAFF
once,TRBV5-6,TRBJ1-4,.,14,TGTGCCAGCAGTCAGGCGATGGGCGATGAAAAACTGTTTTTT,CASSQAMGDEKLFF
.,TRBV12-5,TRBJ2-1,TRBD1,15,TGTGCTAGTGGTTCCGGGACAGGGACTTACAATGAGCAGTTCTTC,CASGSGTGTYNEQFF
.,TRBV6-6,TRBJ2-6,.,15,TGTGCCAGCAGTTACGGAGGGGCTGGGGCCAACGTCCTGACTTTC,CASSYGGAGANVLTF
.,TRBV29-1,TRBJ2-1,.,14,TGCAGCGTTGCGGGTCAGGGACCCTACAATGAGCAGTTCTTC,CSVAGQGPYNEQFF
.,TRBV4-3,TRBJ2-1,.,15,TGCGCCAGCAGCCAAGATGGGGGCCGAAACCCCGAGCAGTTCTTC,CASSQDGGRNPEQFF
.,TRBV13,TRBJ1-2,TRBD1,14,TGTGCCAGCAGCCACGGGACAGGGTCCTATGGCTACACCTTC,CASSHGTGSYGYTF
.,TRBV19,TRBJ2-1,.,12,TGTGCCAGTAGTAAAGGACGGGCTGAGCAGTTCTTC,CASSKGRAEQFF
.,TRBV7-9,TRBJ2-2,.,16,TGTGCCAGCGAAAGTGGAGCGGGTGAAGGGGCCGGGGAGCTGTTTTTT,CASESGAGEGAGELFF
.,TRBV7-9,TRBJ1-2,.,14,TGTGCCAGCAGCTTAACAACCGCTAACTATGGCTACACCTTC,CASSLTTANYGYTF
.,TRBV5-8,TRBJ2-3,.,16,TGTGCCAGCAGCCCCCCAAGCCAGAGATGGGCAGATACGCAGTATTTT,CASSPPSQRWADTQYF
.,TRBV5-4,TRBJ2-1,.,12,TGTGCCAGCAGCATCCAAGATAATGAGCAGTTCTTC,CASSIQDNEQFF
.,TRBV6-1,TRBJ2-5,TRBD1,15,TGTGCCAGCAGCCCGACAGGGCCCACACAAGAGACCCAGTACTTC,CASSPTGPTQETQYF
.,TRBV18,TRBJ2-2,TRBD2,15,TGTGCCAGCTCACCTTCAGGGAGGGCCACCGGGGAGCTGTTTTTT,CASSPSGRATGELFF
.,TRBV6-5,TRBJ2-1,.,14,TGTGCCAGCAGTTATGGAGAGCGGCTCAATGAGCAGTTCTTC,CASSYGERLNEQFF
.,TRBV5-1,TRBJ2-3,.,13,TGCGCCAGCAGCTGGGCTCCGGAGGATACGCAGTATTTT,CASSWAPEDTQYF
.,TRBV19,TRBJ2-2,.,16,TGTGCCAGTAATTGGGGGTCCGGGGCTGGGACCGGGGAGCTGTTTTTT,CASNWGSGAGTGELFF
.,TRBV27,TRBJ1-1,.,15,TGTGCCAGCAGTTCAGCACAGGGAGGGAGCACTGAAGCTTTCTTT,CASSSAQGGSTEAFF
.,TRBV5-6,TRBJ1-1,.,13,TGTGCCAGCAGCTTGTTCGGGGGTTTCACAGCTTTCTTT,CASSLFGGFTAFF
.,TRBV27,TRBJ1-1,TRBD1,13,TGTGCCAGCAGTCCTCGGACAGGCGCTGAAGCTTTCTTT,CASSPRTGAEAFF
.,TRBV27,TRBJ2-3,TRBD2,14,TGTGCCAGCAGTTTAACGACAGCGGGAGTCGCGCAGTATTTT,CASSLTTAGVAQYF
.,TRBV19,TRBJ2-1,TRBD2,15,TGTGCCAGTAGTATCCTAGCGGGATACTACAATGAGCAGTTCTTC,CASSILAGYYNEQFF
once,TRBV6-4,TRBJ2-3,.,15,TGTGCCAGCAGTGACTCGCCAGCGAGCACAGATACGCAGTATTTT,CASSDSPASTDTQYF
.,TRBV27,TRBJ2-2,TRBD2,16,TGTGCCAGCAGTTTATGGATAGCGGGGTTGACCGGGGAGCTGTTTTTT,CASSLWIAGLTGELFF
.,TRBV13,TRBJ1-6,TRBD1,16,TGTGCCAGCAGCTTAGGGGCGGGGACAGGTAGATCACCCCTCCACTTT,CASSLGAGTGRSPLHF
.,TRBV4-3,TRBJ2-7,TRBD1,15,TGCGCCAGCAGCCAAGAGGGGACAGCGGCCTACGAGCAGTACTTC,CASSQEGTAAYEQYF
.,TRBV29-1,TRBJ1-2,.,13,TGCAGCGCAGTACTGGGGGGTCTTCAGGGCTACACCTTC,CSAVLGGLQGYTF
.,TRBV5-4,TRBJ1-2,TRBD1,15,TGTGCCAGCAGCCCACCGGACAGGGGGACTTTCGGCTACACCTTC,CASSPPDRGTFGYTF
once,TRBV27,TRBJ2-6,.,15,TGTGCCAGCAGGCAGGGACGCTCTGGGGCCAACGTCCTGACTTTC,CASRQGRSGANVLTF
.,TRBV5-5,TRBJ1-2,.,14,TGTGCCAGCCTGTCAAACAGGGAGGAGGATGGCTACACCTTC,CASLSNREEDGYTF
.,TRBV6-5,TRBJ2-3,.,14,TGTGCCAGCTCCCCTCGCGTTAACACAGATACGCAGTATTTT,CASSPRVNTDTQYF
.,TRBV5-1,TRBJ2-5,.,16,TGCGCCAGCAGCTTGGGACCTCAGGGCCGAGGGGAGACCCAGTACTTC,CASSLGPQGRGETQYF
.,TRBV11-2,TRBJ1-5,.,15,TGTGCCAGCAGCTTAGGTGGAAATAGCAATCAGCCCCAGCATTTT,CASSLGGNSNQPQHF
once,TRBV2,TRBJ1-5,TRBD1,15,TGTGCCAGCAGAGAAGGGACAGATAGCAATCAGCCCCAGCATTTT,CASREGTDSNQPQHF
.,TRBV29-1,TRBJ1-2,TRBD1,14,TGCAGCGGCTTGACAGGGGAAGCTAACTATGGCTACACCTTC,CSGLTGEANYGYTF
.,TRBV5-1,TRBJ2-7,TRBD2,15,TGCGCCAGCAGCGGGGGACTAGCGGGAACCTACGAGCAGTACTTC,CASSGGLAGTYEQYF
.,TRBV4-1,TRBJ2-2,TRBD2,14,TGCGCCAGCAGCCCCCGCGGGGGCACCGGGGAGCTGTTTTTT,CASSPRGGTGELFF
.,TRBV19,TRBJ2-5,TRBD2,15,TGTGCCAGTAGTGAAATCGGGGGGGCGTGGGAGACCCAGTACTTC,CASSEIGGAWETQYF
.,TRBV6-1,TRBJ1-3,.,16,TGTGCCAGCAGTGAATATAGTTATTTCTCTGGAAACACCATATATTTT,CASSEYSYFSGNTIYF
.,TRBV14,TRBJ2-5,.,14,TGTGCCAGCAGCCAAGATCTCGGCCAAGAGACCCAGTACTTC,CASSQDLGQETQYF
.,TRBV7-9,TRBJ2-7,.,14,TGTGCCAGCAGCAAACCGGGACAAACCTACGAGCAGTACTTC,CASSKPGQTYEQYF
few,TRBV15,TRBJ2-1,.,13,TGTGCCACCAGCAGAGATCGTCAGGGCGTGCAGTTCTTC,CATSRDRQGVQFF
.,TRBV2,TRBJ2-3,TRBD1,18,TGTGCCAGCATCATTACCTCAGCCGGGACAGCAAGCACAGATACGCAGTATTTT,CASIITSAGTASTDTQYF
.,TRBV15,TRBJ2-1,.,12,TGTGCCACCAGCACCCTCGGGAATGAGCAGTTCTTC,CATSTLGNEQFF
.,TRBV9,TRBJ2-3,TRBD2,14,TGTGCCAGCAGCGGGACTAGCCGGACAGATACGCAGTATTTT,CASSGTSRTDTQYF
.,TRBV13,TRBJ1-1,.,12,TGTGCCAGCAGCTTCAGTACAACTGAAGCTTTCTTT,CASSFSTTEAFF
once,TRBV7-9,TRBJ1-2,.,14,TGTGCCAGCAGCTTAGCGGAAAGGGTCTATGGCTACACCTTC,CASSLAERVYGYTF
.,TRBV6-5,TRBJ2-2,.,16,TGTGCCAGCAGTTACTCGAGCTTTGCGAACACCGGGGAGCTGTTTTTT,CASSYSSFANTGELFF
.,TRBV4-3,TRBJ2-2,.,13,TGCGCCAGCAGCCAAGATCGGGGCGGGGAGCTGTTTTTT,CASSQDRGGELFF
.,TRBV27,TRBJ2-7,.,14,TGTGCCAGCAGTTTCCGGGAAGGTCCCTACGAGCAGTACTTC,CASSFREGPYEQYF
.,TRBV5-6,TRBJ1-2,.,14,TGTGCCAGCAGCTTGAACAGTTTCGGCTATGGCTACACCTTC,CASSLNSFGYGYTF
.,TRBV14,TRBJ1-1,.,17,TGTGCCAGCAGCCAAGATGGGGGAGACAGACCGAACACTGAAGCTTTCTTT,CASSQDGGDRPNTEAFF